The 15 T cell receptor beta chains below were found in one sample sequenced in a study of patients and donors after allogeneic stem cell transplantation. TCRdb re-derived calls from the RT-PCR reads in MiXCR, one entry per CDR3 protein. Of some 150,000 distinct CDR3 sequences detected, approximately 37% appear once; the ten largest clones hold roughly 52%. Sequences were obtained from blood, either unsorted or a sorted T cell fraction (not recorded which). Source of these receptors: a human donor who was either an allogeneic HSCT recipient or a stem cell or donor lymphocyte infusion donor (not recorded which). It is not recorded whose cells these are; they may come from a transplant donor.

The chain is built from TRBV10-3 and TRBJ2-1; 11 positions agree with TRBD2. The V and J ends lost 5 bases and 0 bases, in that order; junction bases with no gene match: 12. The germline gives CDR1 ENHRY, CDR2 SYGVKD. The CDR3 loop spans 19 amino acids. Here the CDR3 DNA reads TGTGCCATCAGTTCCCTAGCGGGGGGCCGACGAAGCTCCTACAATGAGCAGTTCTTC. This codes for CAISSLAGGRRSSYNEQFF.

V is TRBV5-1 and J is TRBJ2-3; tentative D call: TRBD1 (6 bases). Trimming removed 4 bases from V and 4 bases from J, with 13 bases in between. CDR1 is SGHRS and CDR2 is YFSETQ in the germline V gene. This CDR3 has 14 residues. The CDR3 sequence: CASSTQGRADTQYF. The CDR3 DNA sequence: TGCGCCAGCAGCACACAGGGTAGGGCAGATACGCAGTATTTT.

This rearrangement joins TRBV12-3 or TRBV12-4 to TRBJ1-5; no firm D call. V lost 3 bases, J lost 11 bases, and 14 bases lay in between. There are 13 residues in the CDR3. The CDR3 is CASSLETMEAQHF. In DNA form, the CDR3 reads TGTGCCAGCAGTTTGGAGACTATGGAAGCCCAGCATTTT.

The chain recombines TRBV9 with TRBJ1-6; tentative D call: TRBD1 (5 bases). This CDR3 spans 14 amino acids. The ends were cut back, 1 base at V and 7 bases at J, with 9 bases in the middle. CDR1 and CDR2 (germline): SGDLS, YYNGEE. CDR3 in DNA: TGTGCCAGCAGCGTACAGGGAGGGAATTCACCCCTCCACTTT. As protein: CASSVQGGNSPLHF.

This clonotype appeared a single time. The V gene is TRBV3-1, the J gene TRBJ2-5; D gene unclear. The length of the CDR3 is 12 residues. CDR1 and CDR2 (germline): LGHDT, YNNKEL (reference sequence). The V gene lost 2 bases and the J gene lost 6 bases, with 7 bases spanning the gap. This CDR3 is CASSQLEKTQYF. CDR3 bases: TGTGCCAGCAGCCAATTGGAAAAGACCCAGTACTTC.

The J gene is TRBJ2-3, the V gene TRBV24-1, with D maybe TRBD1 (6 bases). V lost 4 bases, J lost 5 bases, and 9 bases lay in between. Germline lookup yields CDR1 KGHDR and CDR2 SFDVKD. The CDR3 runs to 13 residues. CDR3 in amino acids: CATSDSDRDTQYF. Written as DNA, the CDR3 is TGTGCCACCAGTGACTCGGACAGAGATACGCAGTATTTT.

The chain carries TRBV20-1 and TRBJ2-7; the D gene is possibly TRBD1 (6 bases). This CDR3 has 14 amino acids. V lost 0 bases and J lost 3, with 12 bases in between. Germline CDR1 reads DFQATT; CDR2 reads SNEGSKA (reference sequence). CDR3 amino acids: CSARDGTSGYEQYV. CDR3 in DNA: TGCAGTGCTAGAGACGGGACATCTGGCTACGAGCAGTACGTC.

The chain's CDR3 is CASSLALLAGGSTDTQYF. CDR3 DNA: TGTGCCAGCAGTTTAGCGCTACTAGCGGGGGGTTCCACAGATACGCAGTATTTT. The J gene is TRBJ2-3, the V gene TRBV12-3 or TRBV12-4; 12 bases align to TRBD2. The CDR3 covers 18 residues. V trimming: 0 bases; J trimming: 2 bases; junction bases outside the gene matches: 6.

This chain links TRBV29-1 with TRBJ2-1; D is undetermined. Trimming pared 6 bases from V and 7 bases from J, leaving 7 bases between. Germline V gene data show CDR1 as SQVTM and CDR2 as ANQGSEA. CDR3 size: 10 residues. The CDR3 loop is CSVGSNEQFF. The CDR3, as DNA: TGCAGCGTCGGGTCTAATGAGCAGTTCTTC.

This clonotype has just a few counts. The V call is TRBV7-9, the J call TRBJ1-2; D is unclear. There are 12 residues in the CDR3. V lost 4 bases, J lost 8 bases, and 11 bases lay in between. The V gene's germline CDR1 is SEHNR and CDR2 FQNEAQ (reference sequence). CDR3 in DNA: TGTGCCAGCAGCTCCCCCCTGGGAGGCTACACCTTC. Its translation is CASSSPLGGYTF.

This clonotype showed up just a few times. The CDR3 nucleotides read TGTGCCAGCAGCCAAGATAGGTCCGGGGGACGCTACACCTTC. Translated, it gives CASSQDRSGGRYTF. The rearrangement joins TRBV14 to TRBJ1-2; a possible D gene is TRBD1 (5 bases). V was shortened by 0 bases and J by 9 bases, with 14 bases between the two germline ends. There are 14 residues in the CDR3. Germline loops: CDR1 SGHDN, CDR2 FVKESK. Complete variable domain (other parts from reference TRBV14 and TRBJ1-2): EAGVTQFPSHSVIEKGQTVTLRCDPISGHDNLYWYRRVMGKEIKFLLHFVKESKQDESGMPNNRFLAERTGGTYSTLKVQPAELEDSGVYFCASSQDRSGGRYTFGSGTRLTVV.

The CDR3 sequence is CASSFRDRAHGNTEAFF. The CDR3 DNA is TGTGCCAGCAGCTTCCGGGACAGGGCCCATGGGAACACTGAAGCTTTCTTT. The V call is TRBV7-3, the J call TRBJ1-1; 9 bases fit TRBD1. The CDR3 has 17 residues. Unmatched junction bases numbered 9, after V lost 3 bases and J lost 1 base. From germline, CDR1 is SGHTA and CDR2 FQGTGA.

In its sample, this clonotype was seen once. V and J are TRBV9 and TRBJ2-1; 15 bases align to TRBD2. The trim removed 4 bases at V and 3 bases at J, leaving 14 bases unmatched. Germline V gene sequence: CDR1 SGDLS, CDR2 YYNGEE. This CDR3 has 20 residues. The CDR3 DNA reads as TGTGCCAGCAGCCCCCGGCCTGGACTAGCGGGGGGGCCAATCTACAATGAGCAGTTCTTC. Translated: CASSPRPGLAGGPIYNEQFF. Using reference TRBV9 and TRBJ2-1 for the parts outside the CDR3, the full variable domain is DSGVTQTPKHLITATGQRVTLRCSPRSGDLSVYWYQQSLDQGLQFLIQYYNGEERAKGNILERFSAQQFPDLHSELNLSSLELGDSALYFCASSPRPGLAGGPIYNEQFFGPGTRLTVL.

This clonotype was observed a handful of times. The chain joins TRBV25-1 to TRBJ2-3; D is unclear. V was trimmed by 2 bases and J by 0 bases, leaving 12 bases between them. CDR1 and CDR2 (germline): MGHDK, SYGVNS. This CDR3 region has 16 residues. CDR3 loop: CASSEPGPISTDTQYF. DNA of the CDR3: TGTGCCAGCAGTGAACCCGGACCGATTAGCACAGATACGCAGTATTTT.

This clonotype was observed a single time. This chain joins TRBV28 and TRBJ1-2; D ambiguous. Germline V gene lookup returns CDR1 MDHEN and CDR2 SYDVKM. The CDR3 extends over 14 amino acids. V gave up 5 bases and J gave up 9 bases, with 19 bases separating them. The CDR3 DNA reads as TGTGCCAGCAGTGAGATAGGTCCGGTTTTGAGCTACACCTTC. Translation gives CASSEIGPVLSYTF.